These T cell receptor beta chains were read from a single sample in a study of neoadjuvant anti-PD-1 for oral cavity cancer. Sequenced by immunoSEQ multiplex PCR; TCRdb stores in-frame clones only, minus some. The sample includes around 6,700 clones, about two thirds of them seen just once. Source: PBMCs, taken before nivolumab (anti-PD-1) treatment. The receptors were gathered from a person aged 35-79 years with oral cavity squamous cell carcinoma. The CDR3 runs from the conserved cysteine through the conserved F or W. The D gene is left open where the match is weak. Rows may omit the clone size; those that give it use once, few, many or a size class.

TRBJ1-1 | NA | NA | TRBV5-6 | TGTGCCAGCAGCCAAATCCTGAACACTGAAGCTTTCTTT | CASSQILNTEAFF
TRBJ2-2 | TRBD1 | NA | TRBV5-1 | TGCGCCAGCAGGCAGACAGGGGGACTCACCGGGGAGCTGTTTTTT | CASRQTGGLTGELFF
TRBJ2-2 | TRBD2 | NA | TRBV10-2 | TGCGCCAGCAGTCTTACAGTGGGAGGGCGGGAGCTGTTTTTT | CASSLTVGGRELFF
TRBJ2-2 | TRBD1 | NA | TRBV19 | TGTGCCAGTAGTAGGGACAGGGAATTCACCGGGGAGCTGTTTTTT | CASSRDREFTGELFF
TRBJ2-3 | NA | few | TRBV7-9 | TGTGCCAGCAGCCCAATGGGGGGAGATACGCAGTATTTT | CASSPMGGDTQYF
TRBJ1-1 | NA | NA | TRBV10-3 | TGTGCCATCAGTGAACTTGAGACGGCGAACACTGAAGCTTTCTTT | CAISELETANTEAFF
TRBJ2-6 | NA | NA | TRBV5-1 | TGCGCCAGCAGCTTGGATATGCCTGGAGCGTATGGGGCCAACGTCCTGACTTTC | CASSLDMPGAYGANVLTF
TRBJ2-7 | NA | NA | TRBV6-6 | TGTGCCAGCAGTTACGGGACGGATAGCTCCTACGAGCAGTACTTC | CASSYGTDSSYEQYF
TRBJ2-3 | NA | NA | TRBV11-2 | TGTGCCAGCAGCCCACAGGGGGGGCTTACAGATACGCAGTATTTT | CASSPQGGLTDTQYF
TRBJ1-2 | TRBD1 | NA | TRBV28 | TGTGCCAGCAGTTTAATGTCCGGGACAGGATTTCTCTACACCTTC | CASSLMSGTGFLYTF
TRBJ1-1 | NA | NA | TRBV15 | TGTGCCACCAAGTCCGGGGGATTGAACACTGAAGCTTTCTTT | CATKSGGLNTEAFF
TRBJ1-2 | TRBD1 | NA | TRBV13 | TGTGCCAGCAGCTTGACAGGGGATGGCTACACCTTC | CASSLTGDGYTF
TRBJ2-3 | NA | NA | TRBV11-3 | TGTGCCAGCAGCACCGACGGAGGAAGCACAGATACGCAGTATTTT | CASSTDGGSTDTQYF
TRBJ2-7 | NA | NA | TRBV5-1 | TGCGCCAGCAGCTTGGGGCCAGCAGCCTACGAGCAGTACTTC | CASSLGPAAYEQYF
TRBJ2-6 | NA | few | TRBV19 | TGTGCCAGTAGTCCTGGGACGGGCCCGTCTGGGGCCAACGTCCTGACTTTC | CASSPGTGPSGANVLTF
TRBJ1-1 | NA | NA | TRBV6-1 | TGTGCCAGCAGCGAGACGGGGAACACTGAAGCTTTCTTT | CASSETGNTEAFF
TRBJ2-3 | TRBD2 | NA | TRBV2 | TGTGCCAGCAGGGGGGGGACCCAAACAGATACGCAGTATTTT | CASRGGTQTDTQYF
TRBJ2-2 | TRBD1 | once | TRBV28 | TGTGCCAGCAGTGTTGTGGGACAGGGTCCCGGGGAGCTGTTTTTT | CASSVVGQGPGELFF
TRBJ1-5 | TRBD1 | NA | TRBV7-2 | TGTGCCAGCAGCTACATTAGGGGGCACCCCCAGCATTTT | CASSYIRGHPQHF
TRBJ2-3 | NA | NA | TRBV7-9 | TGTGCCAGCAGTTCGAGACTGGGGGATACGCAGTATTTT | CASSSRLGDTQYF